Presented here are 23 T cell receptor beta chains from one specimen sequenced in a study of blood T cell repertoires in COVID-19 (TCRdb year 2020). The library came from the immunoSEQ multiplex PCR assay. Here the immuneACCESS table is served through TCRdb, limited to in-frame sequences with V and J called. Missing clones are a known gap in these copies; in checked studies unresolved V genes cover under half, and the rest lacks a known reason. This sample is represented by under 25,000 clones; 75% to 90% of them were singletons. The leading ten clones occupy approximately 31% of the sample. The source material was peripheral blood. The receptors were sampled from an older woman with active COVID-19.

The rearrangement links TRBV12-3 or TRBV12-4 to TRBJ1-6; no clear D gene. This CDR3 region has 13 residues. Trimming left V 4 bases short and J 7 bases short, with 8 bases between. The CDR3 sequence is CASSSQPNSPLHF. The CDR3 nucleotides read TGTGCCAGCAGTTCACAACCCAATTCACCCCTCCACTTT.

The chain joins TRBV6-5 to TRBJ1-2; D is undetermined. The CDR3 is 13 amino acids. Trimming removed 6 bases from V and 8 bases from J, with 16 bases in between. CDR1 is MNHEY and CDR2 is SVGAGI in the germline V gene. The CDR3 sequence is CASRSPENGGYTF. The CDR3 coding sequence is TGTGCCAGCAGGTCACCGGAGAACGGGGGCTACACCTTC.

CDR3 region: CASSSRTSGGADTQYF. DNA for the CDR3: TGTGCCAGTAGTAGTCGGACTAGCGGGGGGGCAGATACGCAGTATTTT. This chain uses TRBV19 with TRBJ2-3; 15 positions agree with TRBD2. Germline CDR1 reads LNHDA; CDR2 reads SQIVND (reference sequence). The CDR3 sequence is 16 residues long. Trimming removed 4 bases from V and 4 bases from J; junction bases left unmatched: 3.

The chain joins TRBV4-3 to TRBJ1-1; 8 bases are a match to TRBD1. V lost 2 bases, J lost 5 bases, and 10 bases stayed unmatched. Germline CDR1 reads LGHNA; CDR2 reads YSLEER. The CDR3 runs to 16 residues. The CDR3 loop reads CASSQRQDRVETEAFF. DNA of the CDR3: TGCGCCAGCAGCCAACGACAGGACAGGGTAGAGACTGAAGCTTTCTTT.

This clone was seen only a few times. V and J are TRBV30 and TRBJ2-6; tentatively, D is TRBD1 (6 bases). Per germline, CDR1 GTSNPN and CDR2 SVGIG (reference sequence). The CDR3 is 14 amino acids. V lost 3 bases and J lost 4, with 10 bases in between. The DNA of the CDR3 is TGTGCCTGGAGGGGGGCGCCGGGGGCCAACGTCCTGACTTTC. Translating it yields CAWRGAPGANVLTF. Full variable domain (remainder filled in from reference TRBV30 and TRBJ2-6): SQTIHQWPATLVQPVGSPLSLECTVEGTSNPNLYWYRQAAGRGLQLLFYSVGIGQISSEVPQNLSASRPQDRQFILSSKKLLLSDSGFYLCAWRGAPGANVLTFGAGSRLTVL.

V usage is TRBV7-9 and J usage is TRBJ2-2; 9 bases align to TRBD1. Trimming removed 5 bases from V and 3 bases from J; junction bases left unmatched: 4. Germline loops: CDR1 SEHNR, CDR2 FQNEAQ (reference sequence). The CDR3 extends over 15 amino acids. This CDR3 reads CASSRGQGYTGELFF. The CDR3 DNA reads TGTGCCAGCAGCCGGGGACAGGGATACACCGGGGAGCTGTTTTTT. Full variable domain (missing parts from reference TRBV7-9 and TRBJ2-2): DTGVSQNPRHKITKRGQNVTFRCDPISEHNRLYWYRQTLGQGPEFLTYFQNEAQLEKSRLLSDRFSAERPKGSFSTLEIQRTEQGDSAMYLCASSRGQGYTGELFFGEGSRLTVL.

V is TRBV19 and J is TRBJ1-4; 8 nucleotides match TRBD1. Per the germline V gene, CDR1 is LNHDA and CDR2 is SQIVND (reference sequence). The CDR3 spans 15 residues. The V and J ends lost 2 bases and 5 bases, in that order; junction bases with no gene match: 4. The CDR3 DNA reads as TGTGCCAGTAGTATAACTTGGACAGGGAATGAAAAACTGTTTTTT. It codes for CASSITWTGNEKLFF.

This rearrangement joins TRBV10-3 to TRBJ1-2; TRBD1 aligns across 9 bases. The J segment lost 4 bases and the V segment lost 6 bases, leaving 6 bases of the junction unmatched. The CDR3 is 14 amino acids. Germline values: CDR1 ENHRY, CDR2 SYGVKD. CDR3: CAISTGTGTYGYTF. As DNA, the CDR3 is TGTGCCATCAGCACCGGGACAGGGACCTATGGCTACACCTTC.

The rearrangement joins TRBV18 to TRBJ1-4; D is uncertain. The germline V and J ends were trimmed by 5 bases and 5 bases, with 9 bases remaining between them. CDR3 length: 13 amino acids. CDR1 KGHSH and CDR2 LQKENI come from the germline V gene. CDR3 nucleotides: TGTGCCAGCTCAGGTCAGAAGAATGAAAAACTGTTTTTT. Amino acid sequence: CASSGQKNEKLFF.

The rearrangement links TRBV11-1 to TRBJ2-3, with TRBD2 matching over 9 bases. The CDR3 is made up of 13 amino acids. Germline CDR1 and CDR2: SGHAT and FQDESV (reference sequence). V lost 3 bases and J lost 14; bases outside the gene matches: 9. The CDR3 DNA sequence: TGTGCCAGCAGCTTGGCTAGCGGGACCGACCGGTATTTT. Translating gives CASSLASGTDRYF. The full variable domain, its missing parts supplied by reference TRBV11-1 and TRBJ2-3, is EAEVAQSPRYKITEKSQAVAFWCDPISGHATLYWYRQILGQGPELLVQFQDESVVDDSQLPKDRFSAERLKGVDSTLKIQPAELGDSAMYLCASSLASGTDRYFGPGTRLTVL.

The chain is built from TRBV7-6 and TRBJ1-1; a possible D gene is TRBD1 (5 bases). Germline values: CDR1 SGHVS, CDR2 FNYEAQ. Trimming removed 7 bases at V and 2 bases at J, with 11 bases between. The CDR3 runs 13 residues. The CDR3 nucleotides are TGTGCCAGCACTAGAGACAGAAACACTGAAGCTTTCTTT. This gives the protein CASTRDRNTEAFF.

The chain links TRBV4-2 to TRBJ1-3, with 7 bases that match TRBD1. Trimming removed 4 bases from V and 0 bases from J; junction bases left unmatched: 6. This CDR3 spans 16 amino acids. Germline V gives CDR1 LGHNA, CDR2 YNFKEQ. DNA for the CDR3: TGTGCCAGCAGCCGACACAGGGGAAACTCTGGAAACACCATATATTTT. Translation gives CASSRHRGNSGNTIYF.

The chain recombines TRBV7-2 with TRBJ2-1, with D possibly TRBD2 on 7 matching bases. Germline V gene data show CDR1 as SGHTA and CDR2 as FQGNSA. CDR3 length: 19 amino acids. The V gene lost 5 bases and the J gene lost 0 bases, with 23 bases spanning the gap. The CDR3 spells CASSLDPIAGASSYNEQFF. Here the CDR3 DNA reads TGTGCCAGCAGCCTAGATCCGATCGCGGGGGCGAGCTCCTACAATGAGCAGTTCTTC.

V usage is TRBV7-2 and J usage is TRBJ2-5, with 7 bases fitting TRBD1. CDR3 length: 16 residues. Germline values: CDR1 SGHTA, CDR2 FQGNSA. The ends lost 5 bases at V and 5 bases at J; junction bases unmatched: 14. CDR3 in DNA: TGTGCCAGCAGCCCCCCTCAGGGGGATCATGGTGAGACCCAGTACTTC. As protein: CASSPPQGDHGETQYF.

V is TRBV7-8 and J is TRBJ2-5, with D possibly TRBD2 on 6 matching bases. V was shortened by 5 bases and J by 5 bases, with 24 bases between the two germline ends. The CDR3 consists of 17 residues. The germline CDR1 and CDR2 sequences are SGHVS and FQNEAQ. CDR3 amino acids: CASSPLRGSGRLETQYF. As DNA, the CDR3 is TGTGCCAGCAGCCCCCTACGGGGGTCTGGGAGGCTGGAGACCCAGTACTTC.

This chain connects TRBV7-8 to TRBJ2-5; 8 nucleotides align to TRBD2. The CDR3 length is 16 residues. Germline V gene data show CDR1 as SGHVS and CDR2 as FQNEAQ. V was pared by 6 bases and J by 3 bases, with 12 bases of the junction left unmatched. This CDR3 is CASRYPGLGGKETQYF. The CDR3 coding sequence is TGTGCCAGCAGGTACCCGGGACTAGGAGGGAAAGAGACCCAGTACTTC.

The chain combines TRBV7-3 with TRBJ1-1, with D unclear. CDR3 size: 13 residues. V lost 4 bases to trimming and J lost 0 bases, with 6 bases between them. Germline V lookup: CDR1 SGHTA, CDR2 FQGTGA. The CDR3 nucleotides read TGTGCCAGCAGCTCTTCAGTGAACACTGAAGCTTTCTTT. It translates to CASSSSVNTEAFF.

V and J are TRBV3-1 (or the pseudogene TRBV3-2) and TRBJ1-4, with TRBD1 matching over 7 bases. This CDR3 is built from 14 residues. The V and J ends lost 5 bases and 8 bases, in that order; junction bases with no gene match: 8. CDR1 and CDR2 from the germline V gene are LGHDT and YNNKEL (reference sequence). The CDR3 here is CASSVRQGGEKLFF. The CDR3 region has the DNA TGTGCCAGCAGCGTCCGACAGGGTGGGGAAAAACTGTTTTTT.

This chain connects TRBV3-1 (or the pseudogene TRBV3-2) to TRBJ2-7, with 9 bases fitting TRBD1. V was pared by 1 base and J by 2 bases, with 0 bases of the junction left unmatched. Germline CDR1 and CDR2: LGHDT and YNNKEL (reference sequence). The CDR3 sequence is 14 residues long. This CDR3 is CASSQGDRAYEQYF. The CDR3 region has the DNA TGTGCCAGCAGCCAAGGGGACAGGGCCTACGAGCAGTACTTC.

This clone is medium-sized within its sample. The V gene is TRBV12-3 or TRBV12-4, the J gene TRBJ2-7; 7 bases are a match to TRBD1. V lost 6 bases and J lost 2; bases outside the gene matches: 4. This CDR3 has 13 amino acids. The CDR3 nucleotides read TGTGCCAGCAGCCGGGACAGTGCCTACGAGCAGTACTTC. Its protein product is CASSRDSAYEQYF.

This clone was recorded a few times. This chain uses TRBV3-1 (or the pseudogene TRBV3-2) with TRBJ2-5, with 10 bases identical to TRBD2. From germline, CDR1 is LGHDT and CDR2 YNNKEL (reference sequence). V lost 8 bases and J lost 6; bases outside the gene matches: 6. This CDR3 contains 13 residues. The CDR3 reads CASQAAGGKTQYF. In nucleotides, the CDR3 is TGTGCCAGCCAGGCAGCGGGGGGGAAGACCCAGTACTTC.

The genes are TRBV20-1 and TRBJ1-1; D remains unclear. The V end lost 7 bases, the J end lost 11 bases, and 17 bases lay between the germline ends. The CDR3 is made up of 11 amino acids. Germline-derived CDR1 and CDR2 are DFQATT and SNEGSKA (reference sequence). The CDR3 is CSERGKTSAFF. For the CDR3, the DNA is TGCAGTGAGAGAGGGAAGACGTCGGCTTTCTTT.

The chain employs TRBV4-3 and TRBJ2-2; 9 positions match TRBD1. Germline V lookup: CDR1 LGHNA, CDR2 YSLEER. The CDR3 is made up of 17 amino acids. After removal of 4 bases from V and 7 bases from J, the junction contained 13 bases not matched to a gene. CDR3 DNA: TGCGCCAGCAGCCTCAACTACAGGGGGCTCAGGGGCGGGGAGCTGTTTTTT. It yields the protein CASSLNYRGLRGGELFF.